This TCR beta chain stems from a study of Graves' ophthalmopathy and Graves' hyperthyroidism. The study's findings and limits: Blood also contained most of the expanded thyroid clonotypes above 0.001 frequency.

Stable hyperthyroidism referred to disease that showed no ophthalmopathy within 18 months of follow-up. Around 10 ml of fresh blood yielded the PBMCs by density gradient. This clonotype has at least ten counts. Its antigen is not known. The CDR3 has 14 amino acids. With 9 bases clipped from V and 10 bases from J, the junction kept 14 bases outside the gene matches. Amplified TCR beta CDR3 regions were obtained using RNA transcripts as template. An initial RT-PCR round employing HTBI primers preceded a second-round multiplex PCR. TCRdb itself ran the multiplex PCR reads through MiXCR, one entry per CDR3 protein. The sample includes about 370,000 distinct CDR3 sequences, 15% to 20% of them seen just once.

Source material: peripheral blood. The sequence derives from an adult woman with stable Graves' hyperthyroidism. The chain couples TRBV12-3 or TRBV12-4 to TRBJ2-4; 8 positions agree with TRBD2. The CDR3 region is CASVAGPSLGIQYF. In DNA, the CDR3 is TGTGCCAGTGTAGCGGGACCGTCCCTAGGGATTCAGTACTTC.